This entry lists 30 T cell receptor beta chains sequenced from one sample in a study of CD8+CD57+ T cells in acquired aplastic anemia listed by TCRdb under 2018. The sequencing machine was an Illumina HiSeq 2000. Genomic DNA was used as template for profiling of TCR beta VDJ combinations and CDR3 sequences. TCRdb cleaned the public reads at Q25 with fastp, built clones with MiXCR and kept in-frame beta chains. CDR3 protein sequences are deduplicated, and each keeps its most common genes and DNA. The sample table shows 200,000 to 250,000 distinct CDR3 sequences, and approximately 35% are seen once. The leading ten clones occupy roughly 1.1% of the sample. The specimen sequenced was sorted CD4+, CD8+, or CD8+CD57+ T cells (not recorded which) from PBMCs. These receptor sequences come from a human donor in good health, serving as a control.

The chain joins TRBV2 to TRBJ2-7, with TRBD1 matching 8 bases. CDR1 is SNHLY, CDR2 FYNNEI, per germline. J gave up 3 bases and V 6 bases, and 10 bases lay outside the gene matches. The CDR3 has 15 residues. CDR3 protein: CASSNRDRSGYEQYF. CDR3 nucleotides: TGTGCCAGCAGCAACCGGGACAGGTCCGGCTACGAGCAGTACTTC.

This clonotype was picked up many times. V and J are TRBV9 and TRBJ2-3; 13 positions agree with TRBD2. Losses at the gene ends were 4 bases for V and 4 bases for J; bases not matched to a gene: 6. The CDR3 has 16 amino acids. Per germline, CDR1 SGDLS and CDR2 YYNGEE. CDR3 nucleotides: TGTGCCAGCAGCCCAGGACTAGCGGGAGACGCAGATACGCAGTATTTT. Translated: CASSPGLAGDADTQYF.

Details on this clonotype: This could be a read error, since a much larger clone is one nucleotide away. CDR3 nucleotides: TGTGCCAGCAGGCACGGGGGGGGAAATGGCTACACCTTC. It specifies CASRHGGGNGYTF. The chain is built from TRBV12-3 or TRBV12-4 and TRBJ1-2, with D maybe TRBD1 (5 bases). The CDR3 extends over 13 amino acids. V was clipped by 6 bases and J by 6 bases, with 14 bases between them.

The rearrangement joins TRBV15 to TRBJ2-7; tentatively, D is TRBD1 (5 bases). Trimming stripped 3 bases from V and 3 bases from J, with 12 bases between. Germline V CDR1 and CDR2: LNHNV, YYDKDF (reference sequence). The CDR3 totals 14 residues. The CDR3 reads CATSSLEGDYEQYF. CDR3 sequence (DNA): TGTGCCACCAGCAGCTTGGAAGGGGACTACGAGCAGTACTTC.

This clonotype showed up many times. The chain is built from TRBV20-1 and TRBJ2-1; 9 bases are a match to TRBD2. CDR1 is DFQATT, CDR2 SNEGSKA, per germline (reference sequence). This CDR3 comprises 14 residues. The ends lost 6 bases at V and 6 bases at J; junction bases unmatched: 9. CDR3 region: CSASIAGEFNEQFF. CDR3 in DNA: TGCAGTGCCTCAATAGCGGGGGAGTTCAATGAGCAGTTCTTC.

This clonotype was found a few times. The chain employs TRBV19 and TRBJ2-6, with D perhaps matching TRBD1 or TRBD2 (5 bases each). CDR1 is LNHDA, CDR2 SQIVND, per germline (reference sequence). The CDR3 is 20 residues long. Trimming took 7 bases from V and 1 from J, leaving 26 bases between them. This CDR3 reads CASIKRGSFPPISGANVLTF. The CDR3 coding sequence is TGTGCCAGTATCAAACGGGGCAGCTTTCCACCTATTTCTGGGGCCAACGTCCTGACTTTC.

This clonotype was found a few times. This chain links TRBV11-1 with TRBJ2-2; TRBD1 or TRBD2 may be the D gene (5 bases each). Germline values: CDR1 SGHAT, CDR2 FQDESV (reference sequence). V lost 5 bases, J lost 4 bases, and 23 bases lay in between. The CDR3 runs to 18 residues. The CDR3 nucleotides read TGTGCCAGCAGCCCGGGGCCGGGGTCTGACCGTGGCACCGGGGAGCTGTTTTTT. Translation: CASSPGPGSDRGTGELFF.

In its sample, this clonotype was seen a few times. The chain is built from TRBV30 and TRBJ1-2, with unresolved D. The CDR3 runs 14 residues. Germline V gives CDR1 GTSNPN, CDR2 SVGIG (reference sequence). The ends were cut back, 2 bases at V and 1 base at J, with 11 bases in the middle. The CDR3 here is CAWSFMSGNYGYTF. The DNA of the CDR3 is TGTGCCTGGAGTTTTATGAGTGGTAACTATGGCTACACCTTC.

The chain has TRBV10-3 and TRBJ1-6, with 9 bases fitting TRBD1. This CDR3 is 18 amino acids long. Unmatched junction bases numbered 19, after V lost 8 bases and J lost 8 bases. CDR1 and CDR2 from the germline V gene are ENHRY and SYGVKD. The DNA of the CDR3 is TGTGCCATCCACAGGGGACAGGGTGCGGGGTTTACGGATTCACCCCTCCACTTT. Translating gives CAIHRGQGAGFTDSPLHF.

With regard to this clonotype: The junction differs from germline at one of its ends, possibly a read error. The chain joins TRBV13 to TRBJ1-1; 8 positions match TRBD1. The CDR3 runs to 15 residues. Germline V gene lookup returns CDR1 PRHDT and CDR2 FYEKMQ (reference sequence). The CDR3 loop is CASGLGTGGNTEAFF. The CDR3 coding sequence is TGTGCCAGCGGCTTAGGAACAGGGGGGAACACTGAAGCTTTCTTT. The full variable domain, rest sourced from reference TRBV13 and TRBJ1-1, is AAGVIQSPRHLIKEKRETATLKCYPIPRHDTVYWYQQGPGQDPQFLISFYEKMQSDKGSIPDRFSAQQFSDYHSELNMSSLELGDSALYFCASGLGTGGNTEAFFGQGTRLTVV.

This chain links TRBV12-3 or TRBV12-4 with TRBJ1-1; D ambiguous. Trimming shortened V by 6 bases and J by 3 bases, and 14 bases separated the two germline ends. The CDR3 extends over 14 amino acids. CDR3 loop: CASSTHRWDTEAFF. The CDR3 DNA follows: TGTGCCAGCAGCACCCATCGGTGGGACACTGAAGCTTTCTTT.

Here the CDR3 DNA reads TGTGCCAGCAGTTTATCGAACAGGGGGACATCCTACGAGCAGTACTTC. Amino acid sequence: CASSLSNRGTSYEQYF. The chain recombines TRBV27 with TRBJ2-7; TRBD1 matches 8 bases. The CDR3 spans 16 residues. V shed 0 bases and J 1 base; nucleotides not matched to a gene: 5. Per germline, CDR1 MNHEY and CDR2 SMNVEV (reference sequence).

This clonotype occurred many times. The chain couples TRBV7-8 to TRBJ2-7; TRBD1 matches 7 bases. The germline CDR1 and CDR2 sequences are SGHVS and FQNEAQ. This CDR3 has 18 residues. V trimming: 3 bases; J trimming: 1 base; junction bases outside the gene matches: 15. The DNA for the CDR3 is TGTGCCAGCAGCTTTCATCCAGACGGGACAGCCCTTTCCTACGAGCAGTACGTC. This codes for CASSFHPDGTALSYEQYV.

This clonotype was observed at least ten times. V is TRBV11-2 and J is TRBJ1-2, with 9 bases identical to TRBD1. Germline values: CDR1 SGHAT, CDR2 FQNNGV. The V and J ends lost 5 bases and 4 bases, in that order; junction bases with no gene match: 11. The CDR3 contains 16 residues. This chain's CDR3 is CASSERRTGVLYGYTF. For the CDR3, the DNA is TGTGCCAGCAGCGAACGTAGGACAGGGGTCCTCTATGGCTACACCTTC.

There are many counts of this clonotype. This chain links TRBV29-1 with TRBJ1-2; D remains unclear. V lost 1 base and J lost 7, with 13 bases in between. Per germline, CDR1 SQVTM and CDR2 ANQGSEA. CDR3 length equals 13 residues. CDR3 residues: CSVEVGFAGGYTF. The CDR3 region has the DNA TGCAGCGTTGAAGTAGGATTCGCCGGTGGCTACACCTTC. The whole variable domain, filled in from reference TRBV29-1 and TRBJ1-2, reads SAVISQKPSRDICQRGTSLTIQCQVDSQVTMMFWYRQQPGQSLTLIATANQGSEATYESGFVIDKFPISRPNLTFSTLTVSNMSPEDSSIYLCSVEVGFAGGYTFGSGTRLTVV.

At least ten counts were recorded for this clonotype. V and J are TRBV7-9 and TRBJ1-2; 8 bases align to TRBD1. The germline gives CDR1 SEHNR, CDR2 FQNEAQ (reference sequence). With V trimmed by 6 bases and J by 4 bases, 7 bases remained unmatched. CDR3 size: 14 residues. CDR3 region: CASRGQGAGYGYTF. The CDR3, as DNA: TGTGCCAGCAGGGGCCAGGGGGCTGGCTATGGCTACACCTTC.

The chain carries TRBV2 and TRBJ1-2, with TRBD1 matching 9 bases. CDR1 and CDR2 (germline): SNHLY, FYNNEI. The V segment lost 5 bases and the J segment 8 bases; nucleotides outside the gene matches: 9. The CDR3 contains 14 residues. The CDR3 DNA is TGTGCCAGCAGTTACCGGGACAGGGCTGCCGGCTACACCTTC. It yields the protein CASSYRDRAAGYTF.

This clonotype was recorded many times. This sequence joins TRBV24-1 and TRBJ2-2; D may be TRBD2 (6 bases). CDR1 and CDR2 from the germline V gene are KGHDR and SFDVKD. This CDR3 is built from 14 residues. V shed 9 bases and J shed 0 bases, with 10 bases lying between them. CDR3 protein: CATAGPPNTGELFF. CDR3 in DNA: TGTGCCACCGCGGGGCCGCCGAACACCGGGGAGCTGTTTTTT.

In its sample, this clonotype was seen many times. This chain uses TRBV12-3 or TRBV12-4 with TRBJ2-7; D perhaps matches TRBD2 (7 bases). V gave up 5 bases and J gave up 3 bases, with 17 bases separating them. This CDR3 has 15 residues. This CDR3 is CASSPRGGLVYEQYF. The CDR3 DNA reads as TGTGCCAGCAGTCCAAGGGGGGGGCTAGTCTACGAGCAGTACTTC.

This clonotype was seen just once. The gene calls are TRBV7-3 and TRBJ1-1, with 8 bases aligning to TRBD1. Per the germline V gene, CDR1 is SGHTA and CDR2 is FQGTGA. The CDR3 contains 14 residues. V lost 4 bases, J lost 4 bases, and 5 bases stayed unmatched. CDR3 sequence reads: CASSYRTGTTEAFF. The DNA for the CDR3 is TGTGCCAGCAGCTATCGGACAGGGACCACTGAAGCTTTCTTT.

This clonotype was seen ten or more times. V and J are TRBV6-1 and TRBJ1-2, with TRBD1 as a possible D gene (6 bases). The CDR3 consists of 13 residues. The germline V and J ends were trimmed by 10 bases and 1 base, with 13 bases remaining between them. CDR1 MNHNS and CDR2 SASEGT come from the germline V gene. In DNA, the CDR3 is TGTGCCACCAGACTGGACAGTAACTATGGCTACACCTTC. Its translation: CATRLDSNYGYTF.

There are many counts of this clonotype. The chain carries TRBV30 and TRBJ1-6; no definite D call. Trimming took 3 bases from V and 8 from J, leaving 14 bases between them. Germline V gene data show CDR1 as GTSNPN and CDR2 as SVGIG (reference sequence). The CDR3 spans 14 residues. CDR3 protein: CAWSPTLHDSPLHF. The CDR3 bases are TGTGCCTGGAGCCCGACGTTACATGATTCACCCCTCCACTTT.

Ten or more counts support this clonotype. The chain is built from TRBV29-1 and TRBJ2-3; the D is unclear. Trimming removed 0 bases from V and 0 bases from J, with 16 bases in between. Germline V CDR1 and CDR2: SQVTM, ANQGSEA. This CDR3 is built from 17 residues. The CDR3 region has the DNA TGCAGCGTTGAAGATGGTTGGCCAGGCAGAAGCACAGATACGCAGTATTTT. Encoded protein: CSVEDGWPGRSTDTQYF.

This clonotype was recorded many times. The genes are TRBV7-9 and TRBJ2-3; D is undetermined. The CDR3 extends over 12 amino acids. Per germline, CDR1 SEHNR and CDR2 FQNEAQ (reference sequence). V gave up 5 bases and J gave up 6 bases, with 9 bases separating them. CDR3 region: CASSPVVDTQYF. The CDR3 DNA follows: TGTGCCAGCAGCCCCGTGGTGGATACGCAGTATTTT.

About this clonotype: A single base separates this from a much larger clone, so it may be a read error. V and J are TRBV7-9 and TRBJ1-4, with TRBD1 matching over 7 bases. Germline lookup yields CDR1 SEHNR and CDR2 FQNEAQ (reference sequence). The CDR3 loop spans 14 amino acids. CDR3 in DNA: TGTGCCAGCAGTGCAGACAGGGTAATCGAAAAACAGTTTTTT. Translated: CASSADRVIEKQFF.

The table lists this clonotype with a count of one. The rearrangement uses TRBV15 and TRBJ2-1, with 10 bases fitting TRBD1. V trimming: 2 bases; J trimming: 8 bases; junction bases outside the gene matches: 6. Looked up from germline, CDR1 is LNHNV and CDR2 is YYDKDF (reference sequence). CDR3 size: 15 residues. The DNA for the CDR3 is TGTGCCACCAGCAGATTCGGGACAGGGGCCTATGAGCAGTTCTTC. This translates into CATSRFGTGAYEQFF.

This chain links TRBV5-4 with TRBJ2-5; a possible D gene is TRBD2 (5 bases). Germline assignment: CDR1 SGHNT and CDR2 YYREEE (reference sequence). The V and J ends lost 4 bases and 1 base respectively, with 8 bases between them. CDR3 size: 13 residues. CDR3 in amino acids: CASSLTTQETQYF. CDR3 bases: TGTGCCAGCAGCCTGACTACCCAAGAGACCCAGTACTTC.

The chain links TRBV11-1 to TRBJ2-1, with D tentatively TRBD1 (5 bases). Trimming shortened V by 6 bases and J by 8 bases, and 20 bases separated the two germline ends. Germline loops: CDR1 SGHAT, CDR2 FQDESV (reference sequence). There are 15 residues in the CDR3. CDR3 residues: CASSQGWVSGDEQFF. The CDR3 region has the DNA TGTGCCAGCAGTCAGGGATGGGTTAGTGGGGATGAGCAGTTCTTC.

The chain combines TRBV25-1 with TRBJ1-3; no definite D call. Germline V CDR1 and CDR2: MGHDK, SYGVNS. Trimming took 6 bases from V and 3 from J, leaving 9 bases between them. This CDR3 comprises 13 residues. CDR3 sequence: CASRSQNGNTIYF. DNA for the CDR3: TGTGCCAGCAGATCGCAGAATGGAAACACCATATATTTT.

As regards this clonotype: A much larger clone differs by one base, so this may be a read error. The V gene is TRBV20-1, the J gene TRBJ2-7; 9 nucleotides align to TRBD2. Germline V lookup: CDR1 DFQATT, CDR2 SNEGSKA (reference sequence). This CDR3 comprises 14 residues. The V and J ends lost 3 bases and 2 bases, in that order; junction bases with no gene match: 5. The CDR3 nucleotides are TGCAGTGCTAGGTTCGCGGGAGGGCCCTACGAGCAGTACTTC. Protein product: CSARFAGGPYEQYF.